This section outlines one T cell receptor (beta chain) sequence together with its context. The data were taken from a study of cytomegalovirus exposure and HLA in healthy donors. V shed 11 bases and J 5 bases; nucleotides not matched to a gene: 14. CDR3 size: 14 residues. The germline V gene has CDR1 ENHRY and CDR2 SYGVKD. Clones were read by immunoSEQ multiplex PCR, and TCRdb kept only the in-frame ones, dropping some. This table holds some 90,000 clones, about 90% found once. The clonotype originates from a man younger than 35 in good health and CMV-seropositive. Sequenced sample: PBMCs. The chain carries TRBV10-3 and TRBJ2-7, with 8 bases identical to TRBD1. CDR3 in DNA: TGTGCCCTCGGCAGGGGGCGATACAGAAACGAGCAGTACTTC. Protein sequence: CALGRGRYRNEQYF.